These T cell receptor beta chains were read from a single sample in a study of shared clonotypes between healthy human individuals. TCRdb keeps only in-frame clones here, not all; method: immunoSEQ multiplex PCR. The profile shows about 2 million clones, over 85% of them singletons. The sample taken for sequencing was naive CD4+ T cells sorted from blood. The receptors shown here come from a man younger than 35 in good health. The CDR3 runs from the conserved cysteine through the conserved F or W. The order of the fields is D gene, V gene, J gene, clone size, CDR3 DNA, CDR3 protein. The D gene is left open where the match is weak. The size entry is marked missing in some rows and otherwise reads once, few, many or a size class.

>TRBD1|TRBV5-4|TRBJ1-1|NA
TGTGCCAGCAGCGTTACAGGGGTTACTGAAGCTTTCTTT
CASSVTGVTEAFF
>TRBD1|TRBV18|TRBJ1-1|NA
TGTGCCAGCTCACCACCGACAGGGAAGAACACTGAAGCTTTCTTT
CASSPPTGKNTEAFF
>NA|TRBV30|TRBJ1-1|NA
TGTGCCTGGAGTCCTCAGGGTGAAGCTTTCTTT
CAWSPQGEAFF
>NA|TRBV28|TRBJ2-5|NA
TGTGCCAGCAGTTGGACAGCTGGAGAGACCCAGTACTTC
CASSWTAGETQYF
>NA|TRBV28|TRBJ1-1|NA
TGTGCCAGCGCCAAGACCGTCCCTCAGAACACTGAAGCTTTCTTT
CASAKTVPQNTEAFF
>NA|TRBV19|TRBJ1-5|NA
TGTGCCAGTAGTACCGATCCAGGACAGCCCCAGCATTTT
CASSTDPGQPQHF
>NA|TRBV11-2|TRBJ2-2|once
TGTGCCAGCAGAAGGCCGTTTGCGAACACCGGGGAGCTGTTTTTT
CASRRPFANTGELFF
>NA|TRBV7-9|TRBJ2-1|NA
TGTGCCAGCAGCTTAGTTGCTGGTCAAACGGGGGAGCAGTTCTTC
CASSLVAGQTGEQFF
>NA|TRBV5-1|TRBJ2-5|NA
TGCGCCAGCAGTCTCGGGGCAATACAAGAGACCCAGTACTTC
CASSLGAIQETQYF
>NA|TRBV5-1|TRBJ1-2|few
TGCGCCAGCAGCCCCGGACAGAACTATGGCTACACCTTC
CASSPGQNYGYTF
>TRBD2|TRBV2|TRBJ2-1|NA
TGTGCCAGCAGTGGGGTACTAGCGGGAGTGGGTGAGCAGTTCTTC
CASSGVLAGVGEQFF
>NA|TRBV6-1|TRBJ2-2|NA
TGTGCCAGCTGTGAGGGGAGGGGGGTAGTCACCGGGGAGCTGTTTTTT
CASCEGRGVVTGELFF
>NA|TRBV19|TRBJ2-1|NA
TGTGCCAGTAGTATCTACGGGGATGGGTACAATGAGCAGTTCTTC
CASSIYGDGYNEQFF
>NA|TRBV1|TRBJ1-5|NA
TGCACCAGCAGCCAAGATCAGGGACAGGGGCATCAGCCCCAGCATTTT
CTSSQDQGQGHQPQHF
>NA|TRBV7-7|TRBJ2-3|NA
TGTGCTAGCAGCCCTGACTACCAGGATACGCAGTATTTT
CASSPDYQDTQYF
>NA|TRBV5-6|TRBJ2-7|NA
TGTGCCAGCAGCTTGGGGACCGGGAGAGCTGTCGAGCAGTACTTC
CASSLGTGRAVEQYF
>NA|TRBV28|TRBJ1-2|once
TGTGCCAGCAGTTTATTACGTAGGGCAGTAGCTAACTATGGCTACACCTTC
CASSLLRRAVANYGYTF
>TRBD1|TRBV5-6|TRBJ1-1|NA
TGTGCCAGCAGTCCCCTTCAGGGGGCGGACAACACTGAAGCTTTCTTT
CASSPLQGADNTEAFF
>TRBD1|TRBV4-2|TRBJ1-4|many
TGTGCCAGCAGCCCCCGGGACAGGGATGAAAAACTGTTTTTT
CASSPRDRDEKLFF
>TRBD1|TRBV10-1|TRBJ2-1|NA
TGCGCCAGCAGTCCGACGTTGGACAGGGGAAGGAATGAGCAGTTCTTC
CASSPTLDRGRNEQFF
>TRBD1|TRBV5-5|TRBJ2-7|NA
TGTGCCAGCAGCTTCGAGACAGGGGATTCCAAGGCCTACGAGCAGTACTTC
CASSFETGDSKAYEQYF
>NA|TRBV6-1|TRBJ2-5|NA
TGTGCCAGCAGGGGGTGGGGCCGGGAGACCCAGTACTTC
CASRGWGRETQYF
>NA|TRBV28|TRBJ1-1|once
TGTGCCAGCAGTTTGGTCAAGGCGACGGTGAACACTGAAGCTTTCTTT
CASSLVKATVNTEAFF
>NA|TRBV11-2|TRBJ2-7|NA
TGTGCCAGCAGCCCGGGACCTTACGAGCAGTACTTC
CASSPGPYEQYF
>NA|TRBV20-1|TRBJ1-2|NA
TGCAGTGCTGGCCGGGACATCGACTTC
CSAGRDIDF
>NA|TRBV18|TRBJ1-6|NA
TGTGCCAGCTCACCACCGAGTTCGGGGAATAATTCACCCCTCCACTTT
CASSPPSSGNNSPLHF
>NA|TRBV15|TRBJ1-4|once
TGTGCCACCAGCAGGAATCAGGGTTCGGGTAATGAAAAACTGTTTTTT
CATSRNQGSGNEKLFF
>TRBD1|TRBV11-3|TRBJ2-3|NA
TGTGCCAGCAGCTTAGAAGGGACAGGGATGAGCACAGATACGCAGTATTTT
CASSLEGTGMSTDTQYF
>TRBD1|TRBV15|TRBJ1-4|NA
TGTGCCACCAGCAGACTGGGACAGGAAGGTGAAAAACTGTTTTTT
CATSRLGQEGEKLFF